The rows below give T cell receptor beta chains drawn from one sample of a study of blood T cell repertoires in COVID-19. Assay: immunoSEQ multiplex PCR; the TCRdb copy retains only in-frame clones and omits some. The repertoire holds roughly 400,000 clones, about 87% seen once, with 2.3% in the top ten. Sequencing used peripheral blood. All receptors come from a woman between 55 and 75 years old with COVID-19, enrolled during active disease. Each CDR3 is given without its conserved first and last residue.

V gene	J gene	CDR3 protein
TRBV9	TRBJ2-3	ASSFSGRGGPDTQY
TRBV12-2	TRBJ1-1	ASCLTGGNTEAF
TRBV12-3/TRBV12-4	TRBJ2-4	ASMPGGANIQY
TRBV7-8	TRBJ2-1	ASSLAGTYNEQF
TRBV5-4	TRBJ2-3	ASSLASGSTDTQY
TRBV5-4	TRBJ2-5	ASSWTSGQETQY
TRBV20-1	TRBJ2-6	SASPQRGGNVLT
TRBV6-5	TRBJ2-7	ASSYSGASYEQY
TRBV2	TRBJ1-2	ASISGGGYGYT
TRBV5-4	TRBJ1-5	ASSLRGQPQH
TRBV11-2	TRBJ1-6	ASSLQGNSYNSPLH
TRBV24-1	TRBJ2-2	ATHGSTGELF